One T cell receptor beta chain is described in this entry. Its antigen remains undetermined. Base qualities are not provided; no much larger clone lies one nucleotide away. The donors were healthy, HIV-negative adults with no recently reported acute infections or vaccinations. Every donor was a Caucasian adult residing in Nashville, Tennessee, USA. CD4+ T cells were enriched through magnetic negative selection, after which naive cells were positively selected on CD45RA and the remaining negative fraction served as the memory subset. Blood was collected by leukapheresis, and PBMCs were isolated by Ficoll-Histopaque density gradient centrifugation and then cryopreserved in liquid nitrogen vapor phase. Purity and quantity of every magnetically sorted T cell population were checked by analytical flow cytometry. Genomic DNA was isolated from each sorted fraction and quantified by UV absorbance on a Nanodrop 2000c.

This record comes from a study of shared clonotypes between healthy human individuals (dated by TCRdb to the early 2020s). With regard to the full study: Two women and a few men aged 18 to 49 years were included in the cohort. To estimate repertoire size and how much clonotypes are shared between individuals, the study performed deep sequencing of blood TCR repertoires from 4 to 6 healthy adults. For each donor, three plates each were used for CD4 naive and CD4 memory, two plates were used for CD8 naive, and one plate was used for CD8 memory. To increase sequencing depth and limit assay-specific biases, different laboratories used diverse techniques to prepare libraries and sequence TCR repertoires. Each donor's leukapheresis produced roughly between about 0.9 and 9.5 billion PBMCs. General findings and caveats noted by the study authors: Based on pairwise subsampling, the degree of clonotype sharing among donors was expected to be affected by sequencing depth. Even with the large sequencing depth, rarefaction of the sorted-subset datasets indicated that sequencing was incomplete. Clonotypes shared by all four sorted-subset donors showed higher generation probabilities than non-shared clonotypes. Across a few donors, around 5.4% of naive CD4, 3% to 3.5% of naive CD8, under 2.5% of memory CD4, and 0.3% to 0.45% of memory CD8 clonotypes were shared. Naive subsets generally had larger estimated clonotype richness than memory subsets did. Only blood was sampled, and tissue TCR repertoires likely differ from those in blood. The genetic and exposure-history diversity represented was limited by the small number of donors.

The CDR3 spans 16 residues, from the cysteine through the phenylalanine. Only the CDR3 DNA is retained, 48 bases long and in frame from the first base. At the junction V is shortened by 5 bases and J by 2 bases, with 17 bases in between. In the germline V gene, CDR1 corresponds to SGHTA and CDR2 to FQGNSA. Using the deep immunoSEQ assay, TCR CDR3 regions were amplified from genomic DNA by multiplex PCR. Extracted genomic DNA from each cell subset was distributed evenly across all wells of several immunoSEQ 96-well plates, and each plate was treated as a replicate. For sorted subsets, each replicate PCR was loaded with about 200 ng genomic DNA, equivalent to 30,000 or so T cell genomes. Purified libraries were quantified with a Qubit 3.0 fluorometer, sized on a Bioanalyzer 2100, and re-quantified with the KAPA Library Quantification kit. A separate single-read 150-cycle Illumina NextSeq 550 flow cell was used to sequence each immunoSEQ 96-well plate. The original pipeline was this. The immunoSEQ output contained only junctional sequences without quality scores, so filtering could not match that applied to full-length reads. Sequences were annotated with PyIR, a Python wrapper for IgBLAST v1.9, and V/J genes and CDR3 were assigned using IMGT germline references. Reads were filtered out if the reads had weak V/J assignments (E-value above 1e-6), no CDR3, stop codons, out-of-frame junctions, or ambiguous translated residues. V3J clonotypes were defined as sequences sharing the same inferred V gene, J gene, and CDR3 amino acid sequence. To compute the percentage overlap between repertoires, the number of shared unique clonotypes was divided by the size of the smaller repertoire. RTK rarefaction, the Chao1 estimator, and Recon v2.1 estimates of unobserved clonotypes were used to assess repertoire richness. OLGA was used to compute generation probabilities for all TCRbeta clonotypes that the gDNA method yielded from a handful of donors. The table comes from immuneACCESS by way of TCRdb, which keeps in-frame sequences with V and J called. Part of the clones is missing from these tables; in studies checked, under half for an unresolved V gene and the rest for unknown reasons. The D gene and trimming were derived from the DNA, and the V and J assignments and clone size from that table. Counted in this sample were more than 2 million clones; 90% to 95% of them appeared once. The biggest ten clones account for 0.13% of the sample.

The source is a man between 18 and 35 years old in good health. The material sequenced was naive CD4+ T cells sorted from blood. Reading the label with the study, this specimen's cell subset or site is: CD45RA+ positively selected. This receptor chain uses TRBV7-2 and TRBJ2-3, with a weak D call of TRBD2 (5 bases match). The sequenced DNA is TGTGCCAGCAGCCCCCTTGGACTTCCCCCCACAGATACGCAGTATTTT. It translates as CASSPLGLPPTDTQYF.